Shown below are 31 T cell receptor beta chains from a single sample sequenced in a study of blood T cells in healthy people across ages. Sample-barcoded 5' priming and a J-beta primer mix drove a second PCR of about 7 to 12 cycles. TCRdb independently ran MiXCR on the 5' RACE reads; one entry per CDR3 protein. The table includes some 800,000 distinct CDR3 sequences, around 43% detected once. The sample consisted of blood. The receptors come from a man in his sixties in good health.

The chain combines TRBV5-1 with TRBJ2-1; D is undetermined. The CDR3 runs 18 residues. Trimming shortened V by 1 base and J by 0 bases, and 17 bases separated the two germline ends. Per the germline V gene, CDR1 is SGHRS and CDR2 is YFSETQ. This chain's CDR3 is CASSLYQIVASSYNEQFF. In nucleotides, the CDR3 is TGCGCCAGCAGCTTGTACCAGATTGTGGCAAGCTCCTACAATGAGCAGTTCTTC.

This clonotype was observed once. The chain links TRBV27 to TRBJ2-5; 7 nucleotides align to TRBD1. The DNA matches TRBJ2-7 better at its end, which makes the J call doubtful. Germline V lookup: CDR1 MNHEY, CDR2 SMNVEV (reference sequence). This CDR3 is 15 amino acids long. CDR3: CASSLDRVFIDEQYF. As DNA, the CDR3 is TGTGCCAGCAGTCTAGACAGGGTCTTTATAGACGAGCAGTACTTC.

This clonotype appeared once. Lacking the conserved final phenylalanine or tryptophan, this CDR3 likely reflects a read error. The CDR3 reads CASSLVPGTIYEQYL. CDR3 coding DNA: TGTGCCAGCAGCTTAGTTCCAGGGACCATCTACGAGCAGTACTTA. V gene TRBV7-2 combines with J gene TRBJ2-7; tentatively, D is TRBD1 or TRBD2 (5 bases each). CDR3 size: 15 residues. Germline V gene data show CDR1 as SGHTA and CDR2 as FQGNSA. Trimming left V 1 base short and J 3 bases short, with 13 bases between.

The chain carries TRBV3-1 and TRBJ2-1; D not certain. The CDR3 runs 13 residues. The germline CDR1 and CDR2 sequences are LGHDT and YNNKEL (reference sequence). Trimming removed 2 bases at V and 8 bases at J, with 10 bases between. CDR3 residues: CASSQRSAHEQFF. The CDR3 DNA reads TGTGCCAGCAGCCAAAGGAGTGCCCATGAGCAGTTCTTC.

There are a few counts of this clonotype. This chain joins TRBV4-3 and TRBJ2-1, with 8 bases that match TRBD2. CDR1 and CDR2 (germline): LGHNA, YSLEER. With V trimmed by 3 bases and J by 3 bases, 4 bases remained unmatched. This CDR3 is built from 15 residues. CDR3 sequence reads: CASSQSGLDYNEQFF. The CDR3 region has the DNA TGCGCCAGCAGCCAGTCGGGACTAGACTACAATGAGCAGTTCTTC.

For this clonotype: Since a much larger clone is just one base distant, this may be a read error. The gene calls are TRBV6-6 and TRBJ2-1; TRBD2 agrees at 9 bases. This CDR3 is 14 amino acids long. Per the germline V gene, CDR1 is MNHNY and CDR2 is SVGAGI (reference sequence). Trimming at V came to 3 bases and at J to 13 bases, leaving 10 bases not matched to a gene. DNA of the CDR3: TGTGCCAGCAGTTATACGCGGGGGGGAGAGACCCAGTTCTTC. Encoded protein: CASSYTRGGETQFF.

V and J are TRBV20-1 and TRBJ2-5; 8 nucleotides agree with TRBD2. The V gene's germline CDR1 is DFQATT and CDR2 SNEGSKA (reference sequence). The CDR3 is 12 amino acids. V was pared by 7 bases and J by 5 bases, with 6 bases of the junction left unmatched. CDR3 amino acids: CSVPGGVETQYF. The CDR3 coding sequence is TGCAGTGTCCCGGGGGGGGTGGAGACCCAGTACTTC.

The sample holds a few counts of this clonotype. The chain employs TRBV7-8 and TRBJ2-7; 7 bases line up with TRBD2. Trimming cost V 5 bases and J 2 bases; bases outside gene matches: 18. CDR3 length equals 18 residues. Per the germline V gene, CDR1 is SGHVS and CDR2 is FQNEAQ. This CDR3 reads CASSLSRSESGTTYEQYF. In DNA form, the CDR3 reads TGTGCCAGCAGCCTCAGCAGATCCGAATCGGGGACTACCTACGAGCAGTACTTC.

The rearrangement links TRBV6-7 to TRBJ2-5; no clear D gene. The DNA end favors TRBJ2-7, so the J call may be wrong. TRBV6-7 is known as an ORF, though its function is uncertain. The CDR3 has 13 residues. CDR3 region: CASQPPVPYEQYF. Written as DNA, the CDR3 is TGTGCCAGCCAGCCGCCAGTCCCCTACGAGCAGTACTTC.

As concerns this clonotype: A much bigger clone sits one base away, suggesting this may be a read error. The CDR3 coding sequence is TGCAGCGCCGGAAATGAGCAGTACTTC. Its translation is CSAGNEQYF. This chain links TRBV29-1 with TRBJ2-5; no clear D. CDR3 size: 9 residues. Trimming stripped 7 bases from V and 11 bases from J, with 11 bases between. CDR1 and CDR2 (germline): SQVTM, ANQGSEA.

This clonotype was counted ten times or more. The V gene is TRBV29-1, the J gene TRBJ2-5; 9 bases are shared with TRBD1. The CDR3 has 15 amino acids. V lost 5 bases to trimming and J lost 5 bases; unmatched junction nucleotides: 12. In germline, CDR1 is SQVTM, CDR2 ANQGSEA. This CDR3 is CSVSEGQGFGETQYF. CDR3 DNA sequence: TGCAGCGTTAGTGAAGGACAGGGGTTTGGGGAGACCCAGTACTTC. Full variable domain (outside the CDR3, taken from reference TRBV29-1 and TRBJ2-5): SAVISQKPSRDICQRGTSLTIQCQVDSQVTMMFWYRQQPGQSLTLIATANQGSEATYESGFVIDKFPISRPNLTFSTLTVSNMSPEDSSIYLCSVSEGQGFGETQYFGPGTRLLVL.

The V and J genes are TRBV6-2 or TRBV6-3 and TRBJ1-5; D gene unclear. V gave up 8 bases and J gave up 1 base, with 18 bases separating them. The length of the CDR3 is 16 residues. The germline V gene encodes CDR1 MNHEY and CDR2 SVGEGT. CDR3 loop: CASPPTEQPSNQPQHF. DNA of the CDR3: TGTGCCAGCCCCCCCACCGAACAGCCCAGCAATCAGCCCCAGCATTTT.

The rearrangement uses TRBV6-2 or TRBV6-3 and TRBJ1-1; a weak D match, TRBD1 (6 bases). In germline, CDR1 is MNHEY, CDR2 SVGEGT. Trimming removed 7 bases from V and 10 bases from J, with 28 bases in between. The CDR3 spans 16 residues. The CDR3 sequence is CASTSLLGDTLRGAFF. CDR3 DNA sequence: TGTGCCAGCACCTCACTTCTAGGGGACACACTACGGGGAGCTTTCTTT.

The V call is TRBV12-3 or TRBV12-4, the J call TRBJ1-4, with 11 nucleotides matching TRBD1. The CDR3 has 18 residues. Unmatched junction bases numbered 12, after V lost 6 bases and J lost 3 bases. CDR3 bases: TGTGCCAGCAGGGCCGGGACAGGGGGGGTCGTAGCTAATGAAAAACTGTTTTTT. Translation: CASRAGTGGVVANEKLFF.

This clonotype was seen a few times. The V gene is TRBV7-2, the J gene TRBJ2-5, with a tentative D call TRBD1 (6 bases). V lost 3 bases to trimming and J lost 1 base, with 9 bases between them. The germline gives CDR1 SGHTA, CDR2 FQGNSA. This CDR3 region has 14 residues. CDR3 amino acids: CASSFRTVQETQYF. CDR3 coding DNA: TGTGCCAGCAGCTTCAGGACAGTCCAAGAGACCCAGTACTTC. Full variable domain (outside the CDR3, taken from reference TRBV7-2 and TRBJ2-5): GAGVSQSPSNKVTEKGKDVELRCDPISGHTALYWYRQSLGQGLEFLIYFQGNSAPDKSGLPSDRFSAERTGGSVSTLTIQRTQQEDSAVYLCASSFRTVQETQYFGPGTRLLVL.

This chain joins TRBV12-3 or TRBV12-4 and TRBJ1-6; no reliable D call. The length of the CDR3 is 18 residues. V lost 0 bases and J lost 0, with 12 bases in between. In nucleotides, the CDR3 is TGTGCCAGCAGTTTAGCTGGAAGTGGGAGCTCCTATAATTCACCCCTCCACTTT. It specifies CASSLAGSGSSYNSPLHF.

The rearrangement joins TRBV9 to TRBJ2-2; TRBD1 or TRBD2 may be the D gene (5 bases each). V dropped 4 bases and J dropped 6 bases, with 19 bases sitting between them. The V gene's germline CDR1 is SGDLS and CDR2 YYNGEE. The CDR3 length is 16 residues. The CDR3 DNA reads TGTGCCAGCAGCCTCCAGTCGAGGGGAGAATCCGGGGAGCTGTTTTTT. Encoded protein: CASSLQSRGESGELFF.

J is TRBJ2-5 and V is TRBV5-1; 7 positions agree with TRBD2. The CDR3 has 14 amino acids. Looked up from germline, CDR1 is SGHRS and CDR2 is YFSETQ. J lost 3 bases, V lost 4 bases, and 6 bases had no gene match. CDR3 bases: TGCGCCAGCAGCCTTACCGCGGGGGAAGAGACCCAGTACTTC. Translated, it gives CASSLTAGEETQYF.

In this sample, this clonotype turned up a few times. The rearrangement uses TRBV7-2 and TRBJ2-1, with 10 bases lining up with TRBD1. Per the germline V gene, CDR1 is SGHTA and CDR2 is FQGNSA. This CDR3 contains 12 residues. V shed 5 bases, J shed 11 bases, and the junction held 3 bases outside the gene matches. The CDR3 DNA sequence: TGTGCCAGCAGCCCTGACAGGGGGCAGCAGTTCTTC. It encodes CASSPDRGQQFF.

The chain has TRBV7-2 and TRBJ1-2; 8 bases are shared with TRBD1. The CDR3 runs 16 residues. Looked up from germline, CDR1 is SGHTA and CDR2 is FQGNSA. The V gene end was trimmed by 9 bases and the J gene end by 1 base; junction bases not matched to a gene: 13. CDR3 protein: CASNRGGAGHNYGYTF. In nucleotides, the CDR3 is TGTGCCAGTAACAGGGGGGGGGCGGGTCATAACTATGGCTACACCTTC.

The J gene is TRBJ1-2, the V gene TRBV5-4; D may be TRBD1 (5 bases). The V gene lost 0 bases and the J gene lost 7 bases, with 13 bases spanning the gap. This CDR3 comprises 14 residues. In germline, CDR1 is SGHNT, CDR2 YYREEE (reference sequence). CDR3 nucleotides: TGTGCCAGCAGCTTGGAGCCGACGGGGCTTGGCTACACCTTC. Amino acid sequence: CASSLEPTGLGYTF.

J is TRBJ2-1 and V is TRBV21-1; the table's D call TRBD1 went unverified against the DNA. TRBV21-1 is given as a pseudogene. The CDR3 covers 12 residues. Here the CDR3 reads CATCPRYNEQFF. DNA for the CDR3: TGTGCCACCTGCCCCCGATACAATGAGCAGTTCTTC.

This rearrangement joins TRBV3-1 to TRBJ1-2; 7 nucleotides agree with TRBD1. This CDR3 is 18 amino acids long. J was trimmed by 0 bases and V by 1 base; bases with no gene match: 11. Germline lookup yields CDR1 LGHDT and CDR2 YNNKEL (reference sequence). CDR3 amino acids: CASSQVMTGTRANYGYTF. DNA of the CDR3: TGTGCCAGCAGCCAAGTCATGACAGGGACGAGAGCTAACTATGGCTACACCTTC.

The chain uses TRBV25-1 and TRBJ1-6; D may be TRBD1 (6 bases). Trimming pared 6 bases from V and 4 bases from J, leaving 10 bases between. Germline CDR1 and CDR2: MGHDK and SYGVNS. This CDR3 region has 14 residues. The CDR3 loop reads CASRDSIYNSPLHF. In DNA form, the CDR3 reads TGTGCCAGCAGGGACAGCATATATAATTCACCCCTCCACTTT.

The chain carries TRBV7-9 and TRBJ2-3; D might be TRBD2 (5 bases). CDR3 length: 14 residues. The germline V gene encodes CDR1 SEHNR and CDR2 FQNEAQ (reference sequence). The germline V and J ends were trimmed by 5 bases and 7 bases, with 16 bases remaining between them. CDR3 region: CASSPSGTPNTQYF. In nucleotides, the CDR3 is TGTGCCAGCAGCCCAAGCGGTACCCCTAATACGCAGTATTTT.

The CDR3 spells CASSGAGSGNQPQHF. As DNA, the CDR3 is TGTGCCAGCAGTGGGGCAGGGTCGGGCAATCAGCCCCAGCATTTT. The V gene is TRBV2, the J gene TRBJ1-5, with D tentatively TRBD1 (5 bases). The CDR3 sequence is 15 residues long. V shed 4 bases and J shed 2 bases, with 12 bases lying between them. Germline V gene lookup returns CDR1 SNHLY and CDR2 FYNNEI.

This clonotype was seen repeatedly, ten times or more. This chain links TRBV5-6 with TRBJ2-7, with D perhaps matching TRBD1 (6 bases). Deletions cut 1 base from V and 3 bases from J, with 11 bases between. The CDR3 covers 14 residues. Germline V gives CDR1 SGHDT, CDR2 YYEEEE. CDR3 in DNA: TGTGCCAGCAGCTTGCGACAGGTTCGCTACGAGCAGTACTTC. The encoded protein is CASSLRQVRYEQYF.

The chain joins TRBV6-2 or TRBV6-3 to TRBJ1-1; D may be TRBD1 (6 bases). Germline-derived CDR1 and CDR2 are MNHEY and SVGEGT. Trimming pared 4 bases from V and 1 base from J, leaving 13 bases between. There are 15 residues in the CDR3. CDR3 bases: TGTGCCAGCAGTTCCCACAGGGCCGGGAACACTGAAGCTTTCTTT. Translating gives CASSSHRAGNTEAFF.

This clonotype was seen more than once but under ten times. The rearrangement uses TRBV3-1 and TRBJ2-1; D unresolved. Trimming took 4 bases from V and 8 from J, leaving 9 bases between them. From germline, CDR1 is LGHDT and CDR2 YNNKEL (reference sequence). This CDR3 has 12 residues. CDR3 nucleotide sequence: TGTGCCAGCAGCCCCTACCTCCATGAGCAGTTCTTC. Translated: CASSPYLHEQFF.

This clonotype was seen more than once but under ten times. The V and J genes are TRBV10-3 and TRBJ1-5, with no clear D. V shed 0 bases and J shed 0 bases, with 9 bases lying between them. This CDR3 region has 16 residues. Germline V gene lookup returns CDR1 ENHRY and CDR2 SYGVKD. Written as DNA, the CDR3 is TGTGCCATCAGTGAGTCGATGGGGAATAGCAATCAGCCCCAGCATTTT. Its translation: CAISESMGNSNQPQHF.

The chain links TRBV2 to TRBJ2-1; D is unresolved. V was pared by 6 bases and J by 0 bases, with 15 bases between. Germline CDR1 reads SNHLY; CDR2 reads FYNNEI. This CDR3 is built from 16 residues. DNA of the CDR3: TGTGCCAGCAGCGGTGAAGACCGAATCTCCTACAATGAGCAGTTCTTC. Its translation is CASSGEDRISYNEQFF.